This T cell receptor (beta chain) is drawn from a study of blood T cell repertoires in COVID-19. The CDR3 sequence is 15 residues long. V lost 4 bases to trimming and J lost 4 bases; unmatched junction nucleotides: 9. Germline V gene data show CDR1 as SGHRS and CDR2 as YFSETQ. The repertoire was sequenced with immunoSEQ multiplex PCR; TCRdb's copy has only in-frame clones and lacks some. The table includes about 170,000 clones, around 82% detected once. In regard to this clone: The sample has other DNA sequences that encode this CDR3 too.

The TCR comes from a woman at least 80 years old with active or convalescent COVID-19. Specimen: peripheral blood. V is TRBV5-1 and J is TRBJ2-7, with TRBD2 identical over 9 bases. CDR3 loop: CASSRTGTSNYEQYF. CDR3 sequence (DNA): TGCGCCAGCAGCAGAACCGGGACTAGCAATTACGAGCAGTACTTC.